This T cell receptor beta chain was sequenced for a study of shared clonotypes between healthy human individuals. The overall study: Those who served as donors were two women and a few men between the ages of 18 and 49. General study findings and limits: Naive subsets generally had larger estimated richness than memory subsets.

In replicate PCRs of sorted subsets, 150 to 200 ng DNA, roughly 31,000 T cell genomes, was used. Produced via immunoSEQ multiplex PCR; TCRdb's table is partial and in-frame only. In the table there are some 200,000 clones, 50% to 75% of which are singletons. Germline lookup yields CDR1 SGHNT and CDR2 YYREEE (reference sequence). This CDR3 region has 14 residues. V lost 3 bases, J lost 7 bases, and 10 bases stayed unmatched. This clone was observed at least ten times. The antigen is not known. The sample consisted of memory CD4+ T cells sorted from blood. The subset here: CD45RA-negative fraction. The gene calls are TRBV5-4 and TRBJ2-7; 7 bases are a match to TRBD2. This sequence originates from a man aged 30 to 45 in good health. This chain's CDR3 is CASSSPSGGGEQYF. In nucleotides, the CDR3 is TGTGCCAGCAGCTCGCCTTCGGGAGGAGGGGAGCAGTACTTC.